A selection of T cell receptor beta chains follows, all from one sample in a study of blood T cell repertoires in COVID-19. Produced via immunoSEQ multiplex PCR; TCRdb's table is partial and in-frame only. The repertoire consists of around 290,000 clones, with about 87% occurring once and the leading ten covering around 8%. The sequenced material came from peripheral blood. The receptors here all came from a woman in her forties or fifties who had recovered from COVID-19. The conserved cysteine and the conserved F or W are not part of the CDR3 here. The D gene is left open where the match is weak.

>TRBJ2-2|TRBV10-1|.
ASRENGDTGELF
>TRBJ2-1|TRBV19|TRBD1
ASSIFGQGTNEQF
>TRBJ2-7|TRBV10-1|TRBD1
ASSQDRVYEQY
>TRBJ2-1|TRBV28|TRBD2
ASSSERTRNEQF
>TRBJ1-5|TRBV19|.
ASSIHMGDSNQPQH
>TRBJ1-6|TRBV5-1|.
ASSLAGTQNSPLH
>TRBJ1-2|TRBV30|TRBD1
AWTRDRGNGYT
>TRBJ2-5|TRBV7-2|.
ASSLPASAQETQY
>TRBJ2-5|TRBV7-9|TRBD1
ASSRQGFGETQY
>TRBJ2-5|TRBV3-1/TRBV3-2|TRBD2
ASSLLAGGTETQY
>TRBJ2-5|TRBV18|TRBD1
ASSPDRAETQY
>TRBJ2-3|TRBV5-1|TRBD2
ASKGTSSTDTQY
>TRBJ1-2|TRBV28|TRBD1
ASSQPGQGPNYGYT
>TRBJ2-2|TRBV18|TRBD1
ASSPRGGQTYTGELF
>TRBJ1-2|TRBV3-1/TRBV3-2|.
ASSLVPDGYT
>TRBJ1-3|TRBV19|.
ASSIDSSGNTIY
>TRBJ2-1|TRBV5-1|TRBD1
ASSFGQGGHNEQF
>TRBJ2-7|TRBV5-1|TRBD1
ASSQDLVQGNEQY
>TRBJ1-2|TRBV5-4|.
ASSLVGITNYGYT
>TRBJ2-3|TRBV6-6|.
ASSYKTTGSDTQY
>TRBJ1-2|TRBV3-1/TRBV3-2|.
ASSPNSFYGYT
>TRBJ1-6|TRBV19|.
ASSMEDNSPLH
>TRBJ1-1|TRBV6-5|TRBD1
ASSYSIGTGGMAF
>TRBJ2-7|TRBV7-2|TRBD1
ASSLPGQGGNEQY
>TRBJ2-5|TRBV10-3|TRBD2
AISEGLAGGETQY
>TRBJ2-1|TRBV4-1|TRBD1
ASSQQGQGMYEQF
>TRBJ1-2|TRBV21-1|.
ASSKTSPRGYGYT
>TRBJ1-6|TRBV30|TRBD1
AFRQGVGSPLH
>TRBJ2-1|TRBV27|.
ASSFLLAYNEQF
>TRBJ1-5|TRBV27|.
ASSLLAGSRQPQH
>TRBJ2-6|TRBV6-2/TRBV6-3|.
ASSFDSSGANVLT